A selection of T cell receptor beta chains follows, all from one sample in a study of T cell responses to AZD1222 COVID-19 vaccine. Assay: immunoSEQ multiplex PCR; the TCRdb copy retains only in-frame clones and omits some. The sample includes 100,000 to 110,000 clones, approximately 87% of them seen just once. Sequenced material: peripheral blood, taken on day 0 of AZD1222 vaccination. Receptors originate from an adult in good health. Each CDR3 is given with its conserved first and last residue. A D gene is named only where the DNA matches it firmly. Rows may omit the clone size; those that give it use once, few, many or a size class.

abundance: once
j_gene: TRBJ1-4
v_gene: TRBV5-4
d_gene: TRBD1
CDR3nt: TGTGCCACCGGACAGGGCTATAATGAAAAACTGTTTTTT
CDR3aa: CATGQGYNEKLFF

abundance: -
j_gene: TRBJ1-6
v_gene: TRBV3-1/TRBV3-2
d_gene: TRBD1
CDR3nt: TGTGCCAGCAGCCAAGTAGGGGGCACTAATTCACCCCTCCACTTT
CDR3aa: CASSQVGGTNSPLHF

abundance: -
j_gene: TRBJ2-5
v_gene: TRBV7-9
d_gene: -
CDR3nt: TGTGCCAGCAGCCGTCGGAGTCAAGAGACCCAGTACTTC
CDR3aa: CASSRRSQETQYF

abundance: -
j_gene: TRBJ1-6
v_gene: TRBV12-3/TRBV12-4
d_gene: -
CDR3nt: TGTGCCAGCACCCTGGACTTGCATGCCCTCCACTTT
CDR3aa: CASTLDLHALHF

abundance: once
j_gene: TRBJ2-5
v_gene: TRBV5-1
d_gene: -
CDR3nt: TGCGCCAGCAGCCTGATAGATCCGGGGGAGACCCAGTACTTC
CDR3aa: CASSLIDPGETQYF

abundance: -
j_gene: TRBJ2-1
v_gene: TRBV5-8
d_gene: TRBD1
CDR3nt: TGTGCCAGCAGCCAGGACAGGGTCGCCCCGGGCGTAAGCTCCTACAATGAGCAGTTCTTC
CDR3aa: CASSQDRVAPGVSSYNEQFF

abundance: -
j_gene: TRBJ1-1
v_gene: TRBV5-6
d_gene: -
CDR3nt: TGTGCCAGCAGCTTGCGCTTCGAAGCTTTCTTT
CDR3aa: CASSLRFEAFF

abundance: -
j_gene: TRBJ2-7
v_gene: TRBV4-3
d_gene: TRBD1
CDR3nt: TGCGCCAGCAGCCAGAAATTGGACAGGGCCTACGAGCAGTACTTC
CDR3aa: CASSQKLDRAYEQYF

abundance: -
j_gene: TRBJ2-1
v_gene: TRBV5-4
d_gene: TRBD2
CDR3nt: TGTGCCAGCAGCCCGGGGACTAGCGGCTACAATGAGCAGTTCTTC
CDR3aa: CASSPGTSGYNEQFF

abundance: medium-sized
j_gene: TRBJ1-2
v_gene: TRBV29-1
d_gene: TRBD1
CDR3nt: TGCAGCGTCCGCGGGACAGGGGACCGTGAGGTCTATGGCTACACCTTC
CDR3aa: CSVRGTGDREVYGYTF

abundance: few
j_gene: TRBJ1-1
v_gene: TRBV5-1
d_gene: -
CDR3nt: TGCGCCAGCAGGGTGGCGGCGCGGGGGACTGAAGCTTTCTTT
CDR3aa: CASRVAARGTEAFF

abundance: -
j_gene: TRBJ2-1
v_gene: TRBV11-3
d_gene: -
CDR3nt: TGTGCCAGCAGCCGTCTGGGCCCGCGACAGTCAGGCAATGAGCAGTTCTTC
CDR3aa: CASSRLGPRQSGNEQFF

abundance: -
j_gene: TRBJ2-3
v_gene: TRBV5-1
d_gene: -
CDR3nt: TGCGCCAGCAGCTACCAGACTGGCGCTAGCACAGATACGCAGTATTTT
CDR3aa: CASSYQTGASTDTQYF

abundance: once
j_gene: TRBJ1-6
v_gene: TRBV27
d_gene: -
CDR3nt: TGTGCCAGCAGGGTAGGGAATTTGCCCCTCCACTTT
CDR3aa: CASRVGNLPLHF

abundance: -
j_gene: TRBJ1-1
v_gene: TRBV11-3
d_gene: TRBD1
CDR3nt: TGTGCCAGCAGGGGTAGGGACAGGGGGCTGAACACTGAAGCTTTCTTT
CDR3aa: CASRGRDRGLNTEAFF

abundance: -
j_gene: TRBJ1-4
v_gene: TRBV6-5
d_gene: -
CDR3nt: TGTGCCAGCGAGGGTGGGGGAGGGTCTGAAAAACTGTTTTTT
CDR3aa: CASEGGGGSEKLFF

abundance: once
j_gene: TRBJ2-1
v_gene: TRBV7-9
d_gene: TRBD2
CDR3nt: TGTGCCAGCAGCCTGACTAGCGGGAGGATACGCAATGAGCAGTTCTTC
CDR3aa: CASSLTSGRIRNEQFF

abundance: once
j_gene: TRBJ1-1
v_gene: TRBV19
d_gene: -
CDR3nt: TGTGCCAGTACCACAGCTCTCGGTACAGGGCGGTCGGAAGCTTTCTTT
CDR3aa: CASTTALGTGRSEAFF